This T cell receptor beta chain was retrieved from a study of CD8 T cells in Susac syndrome. Study-level background: When their blood was taken, the Susac syndrome patients had either not yet had any therapy, were taking corticosteroids, or were taking intravenous immunoglobulin alone.

TEMRA cells were enriched by FACS, while CD8+ and CD4+ T cells were obtained through a negative isolation that was performed magnetically. RNA amounts of about 0.5 to 1 ug underwent reverse transcription with random hexamers. TCRdb recomputed calls from the immunoSEQ multiplex PCR reads with MiXCR, one row per CDR3 protein. The table has 95,000 to 150,000 distinct CDR3 sequences, over 90% seen once. CDR1 and CDR2 from the germline V gene are KGHSH and LQKENI. V lost 0 bases and J 3 bases, leaving 8 bases between the germline ends. CDR3 length: 14 amino acids. This receptor was obtained from a human donor with Susac syndrome. The chain employs TRBV18 and TRBJ1-1, with D hard to call. Sequenced: CD4+ T cells from PBMCs. As DNA, the CDR3 is TGTGCCAGCTCACCACCACGCGATTACACTGAAGCTTTCTTT. Protein product: CASSPPRDYTEAFF. Supplemented by reference TRBV18 and TRBJ1-1, the full variable domain reads NAGVMQNPRHLVRRRGQEARLRCSPMKGHSHVYWYRQLPEEGLKFMVYLQKENIIDESGMPKERFSAEFPKEGPSILRIQQVVRGDSAAYFCASSPPRDYTEAFFGQGTRLTVV.